Presented here are 26 T cell receptor beta chains from one specimen sequenced in a study of blood T cell repertoires in COVID-19. Only in-frame clones appear in the TCRdb table, and some are missing; sequencing was by immunoSEQ multiplex PCR. The sample yields just over 650,000 clones, more than 80% seen once. Material: peripheral blood. These receptors came from a woman younger than 35 with acute or convalescent COVID-19.

The chain combines TRBV19 with TRBJ1-2; 7 bases line up with TRBD1. The CDR3 is made up of 12 amino acids. Germline V gene data show CDR1 as LNHDA and CDR2 as SQIVND (reference sequence). V dropped 6 bases and J dropped 9; count of bases not matched to a gene: 7. CDR3 residues: CASRFTGDRYTF. CDR3 DNA: TGTGCCAGTAGGTTTACAGGGGATCGCTACACCTTC. Full variable domain (outside the CDR3, taken from reference TRBV19 and TRBJ1-2): DGGITQSPKYLFRKEGQNVTLSCEQNLNHDAMYWYRQDPGQGLRLIYYSQIVNDFQKGDIAEGYSVSREKKESFPLTVTSAQKNPTAFYLCASRFTGDRYTFGSGTRLTVV.

This sequence joins TRBV28 and TRBJ2-3, with D perhaps TRBD2 (6 bases). V was cut by 4 bases and J by 4 bases, with 12 bases left in between. This CDR3 has 14 residues. Germline-derived CDR1 and CDR2 are MDHEN and SYDVKM. CDR3 DNA: TGTGCCAGCAGTTCTCGACTAGTCGCAGATACGCAGTATTTT. Its translation is CASSSRLVADTQYF.

For the CDR3, the DNA is TGCGCCAGCAGCCAAGAGACCGGGGGATCCTACGAGCAGTACTTC. This gives the protein CASSQETGGSYEQYF. J is TRBJ2-7 and V is TRBV4-3, with D tentatively TRBD2 (6 bases). The CDR3 has 15 amino acids. Germline-derived CDR1 and CDR2 are LGHNA and YSLEER. V was shortened by 0 bases and J by 1 base, with 10 bases between the two germline ends.

The CDR3 region is CASSLRESEPQHF. CDR3 bases: TGTGCCAGTAGTCTCAGGGAATCCGAGCCCCAGCATTTT. This chain links TRBV19 with TRBJ1-5; possibly TRBD1 for D (5 bases). The CDR3 is made up of 13 amino acids. Germline CDR1 reads LNHDA; CDR2 reads SQIVND (reference sequence). Trimming took off 5 bases at V and 8 bases at J, with 13 bases between the two ends.

This chain joins TRBV4-1 and TRBJ1-4, with 9 bases aligning to TRBD1. V shed 4 bases and J 4 bases; nucleotides not matched to a gene: 7. CDR3 length: 16 amino acids. From germline, CDR1 is MGHRA and CDR2 YSYEKL. The CDR3 loop is CASSRLPGQGNEKLFF. The DNA of the CDR3 is TGCGCCAGCAGCCGACTACCGGGACAGGGTAATGAAAAACTGTTTTTT.

The rearrangement links TRBV3-1 (or the pseudogene TRBV3-2) to TRBJ1-2; D remains ambiguous. The CDR3 covers 14 residues. V lost 2 bases and J 6 bases, leaving 13 bases between the germline ends. CDR1 is LGHDT, CDR2 YNNKEL, per germline (reference sequence). This chain's CDR3 is CASSQLHQSDGYTF. CDR3 bases: TGTGCCAGCAGCCAATTGCATCAGAGCGATGGCTACACCTTC.

The V call is TRBV9, the J call TRBJ2-5, with a possible D match to TRBD1 (6 bases). V was pared by 4 bases and J by 4 bases, with 17 bases between. The CDR3 is 15 amino acids. Looked up from germline, CDR1 is SGDLS and CDR2 is YYNGEE. The CDR3, as DNA: TGTGCCAGCAGCCCCAAACAGGGATGGGGAGAGACCCAGTACTTC. Its translation is CASSPKQGWGETQYF.

This clone appeared a few times. The chain combines TRBV6-4 with TRBJ1-1; D remains ambiguous. The CDR3 contains 13 residues. Deletions cut 3 bases from V and 7 bases from J, with 12 bases between. The germline V gene encodes CDR1 MRHNA and CDR2 SNTAGT. The chain's CDR3 is CASSEWGAGEAFF. CDR3 in DNA: TGTGCCAGCAGTGAGTGGGGAGCCGGTGAAGCTTTCTTT.

The rearrangement uses TRBV30 and TRBJ2-7, with TRBD1 identical over 8 bases. Germline V gene lookup returns CDR1 GTSNPN and CDR2 SVGIG (reference sequence). The V and J ends lost 3 bases and 6 bases, in that order; junction bases with no gene match: 10. CDR3 length: 14 residues. The CDR3 DNA reads as TGTGCCTGGAGCGTCACCAGGGGGCCCCTCGAGCAGTACTTC. Translation gives CAWSVTRGPLEQYF.

This chain connects TRBV5-4 to TRBJ2-5; 7 nucleotides align to TRBD1. J lost 5 bases, V lost 5 bases, and 9 bases had no gene match. Germline CDR1 reads SGHNT; CDR2 reads YYREEE (reference sequence). There are 14 residues in the CDR3. CDR3 loop: CASSSTTGMETQYF. CDR3 nucleotide sequence: TGTGCCAGCAGTTCAACGACAGGGATGGAGACCCAGTACTTC.

The chain is built from TRBV15 and TRBJ2-7; TRBD1 might be the D (6 bases). The CDR3 has 12 amino acids. Trimming shortened V by 8 bases and J by 2 bases, and 10 bases separated the two germline ends. Germline V gives CDR1 LNHNV, CDR2 YYDKDF (reference sequence). The CDR3 DNA is TGTGCCACCGCGGACAGCACCTACGAGCAGTACTTC. This encodes CATADSTYEQYF.

CDR3 nucleotides: TGTGCCAGCAGCCAAGTGCCAGGAAGAACCCCGATCAGATATGGCTACACCTTC. Its translation: CASSQVPGRTPIRYGYTF. The rearrangement uses TRBV3-1 (or the pseudogene TRBV3-2) and TRBJ1-2; D gene unclear. Per the germline V gene, CDR1 is LGHDT and CDR2 is YNNKEL (reference sequence). V shed 1 base and J shed 5 bases, with 23 bases lying between them. The CDR3 has 18 residues.

To note about this clone: The sample has other DNA sequences that encode this CDR3 too. The chain joins TRBV4-1 to TRBJ1-2; tentative D call: TRBD1 (5 bases). This CDR3 comprises 14 residues. Germline CDR1 and CDR2: MGHRA and YSYEKL. With 1 base removed from V and 3 bases from J, the gap between germline ends came to 9 bases. In DNA form, the CDR3 reads TGCGCCAGCAGCCAAGTTCAGGGTGACTATGGCTACACCTTC. Its protein product is CASSQVQGDYGYTF.

The chain joins TRBV11-2 to TRBJ1-2; 9 bases agree with TRBD1. Germline trimming cut 5 bases from V and 6 bases from J; bases unmatched to any gene: 4. This CDR3 comprises 13 residues. The germline gives CDR1 SGHAT, CDR2 FQNNGV. CDR3 sequence: CASSPWTGDGYTF. The CDR3 nucleotides read TGTGCCAGCAGCCCCTGGACAGGGGATGGCTACACCTTC. Together with reference TRBV11-2 and TRBJ1-2, the CDR3 gives the full variable domain: EAGVAQSPRYKIIEKRQSVAFWCNPISGHATLYWYQQILGQGPKLLIQFQNNGVVDDSQLPKDRFSAERLKGVDSTLKIQPAKLEDSAVYLCASSPWTGDGYTFGSGTRLTVV.

This clone was counted a single time. The chain joins TRBV19 to TRBJ1-1; possible D gene TRBD1, 6 bases. V lost 1 base to trimming and J lost 5 bases, with 11 bases between them. The germline V gene has CDR1 LNHDA and CDR2 SQIVND (reference sequence). The CDR3 has 14 amino acids. As DNA, the CDR3 is TGTGCCAGTAGTATAGTGGGAGGGGGAACTGAAGCTTTCTTT. Amino acid sequence: CASSIVGGGTEAFF.

The rearrangement uses TRBV5-1 and TRBJ1-1; a weak D match, TRBD1 (5 bases). Trimming stripped 3 bases from V and 2 bases from J, with 8 bases between. CDR1 SGHRS and CDR2 YFSETQ come from the germline V gene. The CDR3 spans 13 residues. Here the CDR3 DNA reads TGCGCCAGCAGCTGGGGCATCAACACTGAAGCTTTCTTT. It is translated as CASSWGINTEAFF.

This sequence joins TRBV4-1 and TRBJ2-7; TRBD1 matches 9 bases. The CDR3 has 14 residues. CDR1 and CDR2 (germline): MGHRA, YSYEKL. V dropped 4 bases and J dropped 4; count of bases not matched to a gene: 5. The CDR3 DNA reads as TGCGCCAGCAGCCCGGGACAGGGCCGATACGAGCAGTACTTC. It specifies CASSPGQGRYEQYF.

The rearrangement uses TRBV6-1 and TRBJ2-3, with D unclear. This CDR3 is built from 14 residues. Germline CDR1 reads MNHNS; CDR2 reads SASEGT. Trimming shortened V by 1 base and J by 4 bases, and 9 bases separated the two germline ends. DNA for the CDR3: TGTGCCAGCAGTGAAGATCACAGTTCAGATACGCAGTATTTT. Its protein product is CASSEDHSSDTQYF.

The CDR3 loop reads CASRRRGNYGYTF. The CDR3 region has the DNA TGTGCCAGCAGGCGACGGGGTAACTATGGCTACACCTTC. The V and J genes are TRBV6-5 and TRBJ1-2; D remains unclear. CDR1 is MNHEY and CDR2 is SVGAGI in the germline V gene. V was shortened by 6 bases and J by 1 base, with 9 bases between the two germline ends. The CDR3 contains 13 residues.

Comments on this clone: Other nucleotide sequences in the sample specify the same CDR3. This rearrangement joins TRBV7-9 to TRBJ2-7; D is uncertain. Trimming pared 5 bases from V and 3 bases from J, leaving 5 bases between. From germline, CDR1 is SEHNR and CDR2 FQNEAQ (reference sequence). This CDR3 has 11 amino acids. CDR3 loop: CASSPLYEQYF. The CDR3 nucleotides are TGTGCCAGCAGCCCACTCTACGAGCAGTACTTC. Combining the CDR3 with reference TRBV7-9 and TRBJ2-7 gives the whole variable domain DTGVSQNPRHKITKRGQNVTFRCDPISEHNRLYWYRQTLGQGPEFLTYFQNEAQLEKSRLLSDRFSAERPKGSFSTLEIQRTEQGDSAMYLCASSPLYEQYFGPGTRLTVT.

The chain combines TRBV6-5 with TRBJ2-7, with D possibly being TRBD1 (5 bases). The CDR3 loop spans 14 amino acids. CDR1 is MNHEY and CDR2 is SVGAGI in the germline V gene. The V gene lost 5 bases and the J gene lost 6 bases, with 17 bases spanning the gap. This CDR3 reads CASSIQVFGGEQYF. For the CDR3, the DNA is TGTGCCAGCAGTATACAGGTTTTCGGTGGCGAGCAGTACTTC.

The sample holds one count of this clone. The sample holds other DNA sequences that translate to the same CDR3. V gene TRBV5-4 combines with J gene TRBJ1-1, with D possibly being TRBD1 (6 bases). V lost 0 bases and J 4 bases, leaving 7 bases between the germline ends. Germline CDR1 is SGHNT and CDR2 is YYREEE (reference sequence). The CDR3 sequence is 13 residues long. In nucleotides, the CDR3 is TGTGCCAGCAGCTTGGCAGGGGTCACTGAAGCTTTCTTT. Protein: CASSLAGVTEAFF.

The CDR3 loop is CASSFRQGAAGANVLTF. In DNA form, the CDR3 reads TGTGCCAGCAGCTTTCGGCAGGGGGCGGCTGGGGCCAACGTCCTGACTTTC. The V gene is TRBV5-4, the J gene TRBJ2-6; TRBD1 agrees at 8 bases. The germline gives CDR1 SGHNT, CDR2 YYREEE (reference sequence). The CDR3 has 17 residues. Trimming at V came to 2 bases and at J to 2 bases, leaving 6 bases not matched to a gene.

V usage is TRBV12-5 and J usage is TRBJ1-1; TRBD1 matches 9 bases. J was trimmed by 4 bases and V by 5 bases; bases with no gene match: 5. Germline V lookup: CDR1 LGHNT, CDR2 FRNRAP. The CDR3 runs 14 residues. The CDR3 loop is CASGKQGAITEAFF. The DNA of the CDR3 is TGTGCTAGTGGTAAACAGGGGGCGATCACTGAAGCTTTCTTT.

The V call is TRBV6-5, the J call TRBJ1-2, with no clear D. Germline V gene lookup returns CDR1 MNHEY and CDR2 SVGAGI. Trimming took 2 bases from V and 7 from J, leaving 11 bases between them. The CDR3 spans 13 residues. This CDR3 is CASSYAGYAGYTF. The CDR3 coding sequence is TGTGCCAGCAGTTACGCGGGGTATGCTGGCTACACCTTC.

V usage is TRBV5-4 and J usage is TRBJ2-5; possible D gene TRBD1, 6 bases. V was shortened by 4 bases and J by 7 bases, with 26 bases between the two germline ends. CDR1 SGHNT and CDR2 YYREEE come from the germline V gene (reference sequence). The CDR3 is 17 amino acids. CDR3 bases: TGTGCCAGCAGCCCCACTCTTGAGACAGGTCATAGGGGGACCCAGTACTTC. This sequence encodes CASSPTLETGHRGTQYF.